The sequence of this TCR beta chain was determined in a study of T cells in Graves' hyperthyroidism and ophthalmopathy. J was trimmed by 4 bases and V by 4 bases; bases with no gene match: 6. The CDR3 is 14 amino acids. From germline, CDR1 is LGHDT and CDR2 YNNKEL (reference sequence). RNA transcripts were the template for amplifying TCR beta CDR3 regions. HTBI primers were employed in a first-round RT-PCR of the TCR CDR3. TCRdb re-called the multiplex PCR reads through MiXCR, storing one row per CDR3 protein. Here the sample spans some 500,000 distinct CDR3 sequences, 16% being singletons. Source material for PBMCs was over 7.5 ml fresh peripheral blood.

Specimen: blood. The J gene is TRBJ1-2, the V gene TRBV3-1, with TRBD1 identical over 7 bases. The receptor comes from a woman aged 25 to 39 with Graves' ophthalmopathy. CDR3 amino acids: CASSPTGSVYGYTF. As DNA, the CDR3 is TGTGCCAGCAGCCCGACAGGGTCGGTCTATGGCTACACCTTC.